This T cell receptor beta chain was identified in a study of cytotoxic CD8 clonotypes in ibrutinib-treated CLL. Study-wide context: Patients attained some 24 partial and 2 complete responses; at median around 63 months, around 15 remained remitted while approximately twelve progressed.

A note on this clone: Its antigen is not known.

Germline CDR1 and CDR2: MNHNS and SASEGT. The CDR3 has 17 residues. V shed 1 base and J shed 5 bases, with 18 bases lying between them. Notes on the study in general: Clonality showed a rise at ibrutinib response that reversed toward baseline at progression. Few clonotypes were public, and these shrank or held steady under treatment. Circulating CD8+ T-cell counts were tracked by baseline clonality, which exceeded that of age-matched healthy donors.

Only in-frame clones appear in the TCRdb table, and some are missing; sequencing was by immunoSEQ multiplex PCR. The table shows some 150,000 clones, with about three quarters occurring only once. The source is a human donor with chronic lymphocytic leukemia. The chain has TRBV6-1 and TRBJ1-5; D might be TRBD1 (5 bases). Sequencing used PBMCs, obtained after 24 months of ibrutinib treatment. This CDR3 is CASSEGPQGPSDQPQHF. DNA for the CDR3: TGTGCCAGCAGTGAAGGGCCCCAGGGCCCCAGCGATCAGCCCCAGCATTTT.